The 32 T cell receptor beta chains presented below share a single source sample, sequenced in a study of shared clonotypes between healthy human individuals. TCRdb's table, derived via immunoSEQ multiplex PCR, lists solely in-frame clones and lacks some. The table has over a million clones, approximately 98.5% seen once; the top ten hold 0.36%. Material: naive CD4+ T cells sorted from blood. Subset in this sample: CD45RA+ positively selected. All receptors derive from a man aged 25-45 years in good health.

DNA of the CDR3: TGTGCCAGCAGTCCCTCGCTAGCTTTTACCGGGGAGCTGTTTTTT. Translation gives CASSPSLAFTGELFF. This rearrangement joins TRBV27 to TRBJ2-2, with D maybe TRBD2 (5 bases). Germline V gene lookup returns CDR1 MNHEY and CDR2 SMNVEV (reference sequence). V lost 5 bases to trimming and J lost 5 bases, with 15 bases between them. This CDR3 is built from 15 residues.

This sequence joins TRBV19 and TRBJ2-1; possible D gene TRBD2, 5 bases. V gave up 1 base and J gave up 8 bases, with 18 bases separating them. This CDR3 is built from 16 residues. Germline V gene lookup returns CDR1 LNHDA and CDR2 SQIVND (reference sequence). The chain's CDR3 is CASSIVPEAAGDEQFF. CDR3 coding DNA: TGTGCCAGTAGTATAGTACCGGAGGCGGCCGGGGATGAGCAGTTCTTC.

This chain joins TRBV4-1 and TRBJ2-5; either TRBD1 or TRBD2 may supply D (6 bases each). Germline V gene sequence: CDR1 MGHRA, CDR2 YSYEKL. The ends were cut back, 1 base at V and 1 base at J, with 10 bases in the middle. There are 15 residues in the CDR3. The CDR3 sequence: CASSQGGGPQETQYF. CDR3 sequence (DNA): TGCGCCAGCAGCCAAGGAGGGGGGCCCCAAGAGACCCAGTACTTC.

In the case of this clone: This same CDR3 is encoded by further DNA sequences in the sample. V usage is TRBV5-1 and J usage is TRBJ2-5, with D possibly matching TRBD2 (5 bases). Germline V gene data show CDR1 as SGHRS and CDR2 as YFSETQ. The V and J ends lost 2 bases and 1 base respectively, with 9 bases between them. This CDR3 comprises 14 residues. The CDR3 is CASSLRGSQETQYF. In DNA form, the CDR3 reads TGCGCCAGCAGCTTACGAGGGTCCCAAGAGACCCAGTACTTC.

As to this clone: Other DNA sequences of this sample code for an identical CDR3. V gene TRBV2 combines with J gene TRBJ2-7; 7 nucleotides match TRBD1. This CDR3 region has 13 residues. Germline V gene sequence: CDR1 SNHLY, CDR2 FYNNEI. With 6 bases clipped from V and 2 bases from J, the junction kept 4 bases outside the gene matches. CDR3: CASSRDRAYEQYF. For the CDR3, the DNA is TGTGCCAGCAGCCGCGACAGGGCCTACGAGCAGTACTTC.

V usage is TRBV7-9 and J usage is TRBJ1-3; D is ambiguous. The V and J ends lost 5 bases and 0 bases respectively, with 11 bases between them. CDR3 size: 15 residues. Per germline, CDR1 SEHNR and CDR2 FQNEAQ (reference sequence). This CDR3 is CASSPRRISGNTIYF. In nucleotides, the CDR3 is TGTGCCAGCAGCCCGCGAAGGATCTCTGGAAACACCATATATTTT.

On this clone: At one end, the junction sequence differs from germline, possibly due to a read error. The chain links TRBV29-1 to TRBJ1-1; 7 positions agree with TRBD1. The CDR3 runs to 13 residues. Germline CDR1 reads SQVTM; CDR2 reads ANQGSEA. This CDR3 reads CSVEVLEGGRDAF. As DNA, the CDR3 is TGCAGCGTTGAAGTCCTGGAAGGGGGCCGGGACGCATTT.

The chain couples TRBV7-2 to TRBJ2-5; 13 nucleotides align to TRBD2. The CDR3 spans 14 residues. Germline CDR1 SGHTA, CDR2 FQGNSA. With V trimmed by 6 bases and J by 4 bases, 2 bases remained unmatched. CDR3 in amino acids: CASRLAGGPETQYF. For the CDR3, the DNA is TGTGCCAGCAGACTAGCGGGAGGGCCAGAGACCCAGTACTTC.

The chain uses TRBV15 and TRBJ2-7; tentative D call: TRBD2 (6 bases). Trimming took 9 bases from V and 6 from J, leaving 30 bases between them. Germline CDR1 LNHNV, CDR2 YYDKDF (reference sequence). The CDR3 length is 17 residues. CDR3 in DNA: TGTGCCACGAAGAACAAAAGTCTAGCGAATTGGGACTGCGAGCAGTACTTC. Protein product: CATKNKSLANWDCEQYF. The variable domain in full, completed from reference TRBV15 and TRBJ2-7, reads DAMVIQNPRYQVTQFGKPVTLSCSQTLNHNVMYWYQQKSSQAPKLLFHYYDKDFNNEADTPDNFQSRRPNTSFCFLDIRSPGLGDTAMYLCATKNKSLANWDCEQYFGPGTRLTVT.

V gene TRBV27 combines with J gene TRBJ2-7, with D hard to call. Trimming removed 1 base from V and 0 bases from J, with 7 bases in between. Germline V lookup: CDR1 MNHEY, CDR2 SMNVEV (reference sequence). This CDR3 has 14 residues. The CDR3 is CASSLFLSSYEQYF. The CDR3 nucleotides are TGTGCCAGCAGTTTATTTCTAAGCTCCTACGAGCAGTACTTC.

This rearrangement joins TRBV5-1 to TRBJ2-1, with 7 bases fitting TRBD1. CDR1 is SGHRS, CDR2 YFSETQ, per germline. V dropped 4 bases and J dropped 4; count of bases not matched to a gene: 5. This CDR3 has 14 residues. The CDR3 nucleotides read TGCGCCAGCAGCCAGCAGACAGGGTACAATGAGCAGTTCTTC. Translated, it gives CASSQQTGYNEQFF.

About this clone itself: This specimen includes other DNA sequences encoding the same CDR3. The CDR3, as DNA: TGCGCCAGCAGCTTATCGGGGCAAGAGACCCAGTACTTC. This translates into CASSLSGQETQYF. The chain couples TRBV5-1 to TRBJ2-5; D may be TRBD2 (5 bases). Germline CDR1 is SGHRS and CDR2 is YFSETQ. The V and J ends lost 2 bases and 2 bases respectively, with 7 bases between them. This CDR3 spans 13 amino acids.

The V gene is TRBV18, the J gene TRBJ1-5; 7 bases line up with TRBD1. CDR3 length: 14 amino acids. The germline gives CDR1 KGHSH, CDR2 LQKENI. Trimming at V came to 2 bases and at J to 7 bases, leaving 5 bases not matched to a gene. CDR3 coding DNA: TGTGCCAGCTCACCAAACAGGGGCGACCAGCCCCAGCATTTT. It yields the protein CASSPNRGDQPQHF.

The CDR3 loop is CASSGTTGAYGYTF. The CDR3 DNA sequence: TGCGCCAGCAGCGGAACGACAGGGGCCTATGGCTACACCTTC. This chain joins TRBV5-1 and TRBJ1-2; 8 bases map to TRBD1. The CDR3 runs to 14 residues. The V gene end was trimmed by 4 bases and the J gene end by 4 bases; junction bases not matched to a gene: 6. CDR1 is SGHRS and CDR2 is YFSETQ in the germline V gene.

The J gene is TRBJ2-3, the V gene TRBV29-1; D gene ambiguous. Germline loops: CDR1 SQVTM, CDR2 ANQGSEA. V was cut by 8 bases and J by 0 bases, with 9 bases left in between. The CDR3 has 12 amino acids. Here the CDR3 reads CSHSYSTDTQYF. The CDR3 nucleotides are TGCAGCCACTCCTATAGCACAGATACGCAGTATTTT.

This chain links TRBV6-1 with TRBJ2-4; the D is unclear. Trimming cost V 10 bases and J 3 bases, with 13 bases left between them. Germline V lookup: CDR1 MNHNS, CDR2 SASEGT. This CDR3 contains 13 residues. CDR3 residues: CATPDPFKNIQYF. CDR3 nucleotide sequence: TGTGCCACTCCCGACCCTTTCAAAAACATTCAGTACTTC.

This clone was seen just once. Other DNA sequences in this sample translate to the same CDR3. The chain is built from TRBV15 and TRBJ2-5; D possibly corresponds to TRBD1 (6 bases). Per the germline V gene, CDR1 is LNHNV and CDR2 is YYDKDF (reference sequence). Deletions cut 1 base from V and 2 bases from J, with 8 bases between. This CDR3 region has 14 residues. The CDR3 region is CATSRGQEQETQYF. The CDR3 coding sequence is TGTGCCACCAGCAGAGGACAGGAGCAAGAGACCCAGTACTTC.

This sequence joins TRBV4-3 and TRBJ2-1; D is tentatively TRBD1 or TRBD2 (5 bases each). Trimming removed 0 bases from V and 12 bases from J, with 18 bases in between. CDR1 and CDR2 (germline): LGHNA, YSLEER. The CDR3 has 15 amino acids. The CDR3 nucleotides are TGCGCCAGCAGCCAAGACCCCGGGACCTCTGGCTGGCAGTTCTTC. Translated: CASSQDPGTSGWQFF.

The sample holds one count of this clone. This chain links TRBV30 with TRBJ2-3; D may be TRBD2 (5 bases). CDR3 length: 17 residues. Trimming removed 8 bases at V and 4 bases at J, with 28 bases between. Per germline, CDR1 GTSNPN and CDR2 SVGIG (reference sequence). CDR3 sequence: CARSNPRSSGRADTQYF. Here the CDR3 DNA reads TGTGCCCGCAGTAACCCGAGATCAAGCGGCCGCGCAGATACGCAGTATTTT.

V is TRBV11-2 and J is TRBJ2-2; D gene ambiguous. CDR1 and CDR2 from the germline V gene are SGHAT and FQNNGV. V lost 6 bases and J 2 bases, leaving 13 bases between the germline ends. The CDR3 length is 15 residues. In nucleotides, the CDR3 is TGTGCCAGCAGGTCTCCTCGAGGAAACACCGGGGAGCTGTTTTTT. It is translated as CASRSPRGNTGELFF.

This chain uses TRBV6-5 with TRBJ1-3, with 8 positions matching TRBD1. The CDR3 is 15 residues long. Germline V gene data show CDR1 as MNHEY and CDR2 as SVGAGI. J was trimmed by 0 bases and V by 10 bases; bases with no gene match: 8. CDR3 sequence: CATRTGTSSGNTIYF. Written as DNA, the CDR3 is TGTGCCACCAGGACAGGGACCAGCTCTGGAAACACCATATATTTT.

A remark on this clone: The sample has other DNA sequences that encode this CDR3 too. The chain has TRBV18 and TRBJ2-2, with unresolved D. The ends were cut back, 6 bases at V and 5 bases at J, with 4 bases in the middle. From germline, CDR1 is KGHSH and CDR2 LQKENI. This CDR3 spans 11 amino acids. This chain's CDR3 is CASSLTGELFF. CDR3 sequence (DNA): TGTGCCAGCTCCTTAACCGGGGAGCTGTTTTTT.

The chain is built from TRBV30 and TRBJ2-7, with D possibly being TRBD1 or TRBD2 (5 bases each). The CDR3 length is 17 residues. Trimming took off 5 bases at V and 0 bases at J, with 23 bases between the two ends. CDR1 is GTSNPN and CDR2 is SVGIG in the germline V gene (reference sequence). DNA for the CDR3: TGTGCCTGGGCCGAGGGACGAACTCAGGCGCGCTCCTACGAGCAGTACTTC. Protein product: CAWAEGRTQARSYEQYF.

The rearrangement uses TRBV6-1 and TRBJ2-7; D is perhaps TRBD1 (7 bases). Germline lookup yields CDR1 MNHNS and CDR2 SASEGT. The CDR3 totals 16 residues. Trimming removed 4 bases from V and 1 base from J, with 17 bases in between. CDR3 sequence: CASSAAGTAGSYEQYF. Written as DNA, the CDR3 is TGTGCCAGCAGTGCCGCGGGGACAGCAGGATCCTACGAGCAGTACTTC.

This clone has a single count. This chain joins TRBV14 and TRBJ2-1, with TRBD2 matching 12 bases. This CDR3 has 21 amino acids. Germline V gives CDR1 SGHDN, CDR2 FVKESK. Unmatched junction bases numbered 13, after V lost 0 bases and J lost 1 base. CDR3 DNA sequence: TGTGCCAGCAGCCAAGATAGGGGACTAGCGGGTTTTCTGTGGTCCTACAATGAGCAGTTCTTC. Residues: CASSQDRGLAGFLWSYNEQFF.

The V and J genes are TRBV7-6 and TRBJ2-7; possibly TRBD1 or TRBD2 for D (5 bases each). This CDR3 region has 15 residues. The V and J ends lost 1 base and 2 bases respectively, with 12 bases between them. The germline V gene encodes CDR1 SGHVS and CDR2 FNYEAQ. The CDR3 sequence is CASSLVGDGTYEQYF. The CDR3 DNA reads as TGTGCCAGCAGCTTAGTAGGGGACGGGACCTACGAGCAGTACTTC.

The chain joins TRBV5-1 to TRBJ1-5, with 8 bases identical to TRBD1. The V segment lost 4 bases and the J segment 0 bases; nucleotides outside the gene matches: 3. Germline lookup yields CDR1 SGHRS and CDR2 YFSETQ. There are 15 residues in the CDR3. This CDR3 is CASSPTGASNQPQHF. The CDR3 DNA reads TGCGCCAGCAGCCCGACAGGGGCTAGCAATCAGCCCCAGCATTTT.

The genes are TRBV2 and TRBJ2-2; possibly TRBD1 for D (5 bases). From germline, CDR1 is SNHLY and CDR2 FYNNEI. There are 15 residues in the CDR3. Trimming took off 3 bases at V and 0 bases at J, with 8 bases between the two ends. CDR3 coding DNA: TGTGCCAGCAGTGAGACAGCACCGAACACCGGGGAGCTGTTTTTT. It translates to CASSETAPNTGELFF.

The count of this clone is one. V is TRBV5-1 and J is TRBJ2-7, with D unclear. Per the germline V gene, CDR1 is SGHRS and CDR2 is YFSETQ. Between the trimmed V and J ends, which lost 0 bases and 3 bases, there was a span of 10 bases. CDR3 length: 14 residues. CDR3 amino acids: CASSLVPENYEQYF. CDR3 in DNA: TGCGCCAGCAGCTTGGTTCCCGAGAACTACGAGCAGTACTTC. The whole variable domain, remainder taken from reference TRBV5-1 and TRBJ2-7, is KAGVTQTPRYLIKTRGQQVTLSCSPISGHRSVSWYQQTPGQGLQFLFEYFSETQRNKGNFPGRFSGRQFSNSRSEMNVSTLELGDSALYLCASSLVPENYEQYFGPGTRLTVT.

V gene TRBV10-1 combines with J gene TRBJ1-1; no firm D call. The CDR3 has 13 residues. Germline CDR1 and CDR2: WNHNN and SYGVQD (reference sequence). Between the trimmed V and J ends, which lost 4 bases and 1 base, there was a span of 7 bases. CDR3 amino acids: CASSVKGNTEAFF. The CDR3 bases are TGCGCCAGCAGTGTAAAGGGGAACACTGAAGCTTTCTTT.

The gene calls are TRBV20-1 and TRBJ2-7, with a tentative D call TRBD2 (6 bases). V shed 7 bases and J shed 3 bases, with 10 bases lying between them. Germline-derived CDR1 and CDR2 are DFQATT and SNEGSKA (reference sequence). The CDR3 consists of 11 residues. This chain's CDR3 is CSGDWRYEQYF. The CDR3 DNA sequence: TGCAGTGGGGACTGGCGCTACGAGCAGTACTTC.

This clone appeared once. CDR3 residues: CASSPLLAGGDYNEQFF. The CDR3 DNA reads as TGTGCCAGCTCACCACTACTAGCGGGAGGTGACTACAATGAGCAGTTCTTC. V gene TRBV18 combines with J gene TRBJ2-1; 12 nucleotides agree with TRBD2. Per germline, CDR1 KGHSH and CDR2 LQKENI. With 1 base clipped from V and 3 bases from J, the junction kept 4 bases outside the gene matches. This CDR3 has 17 residues. Combining the CDR3 with reference TRBV18 and TRBJ2-1 gives the whole variable domain NAGVMQNPRHLVRRRGQEARLRCSPMKGHSHVYWYRQLPEEGLKFMVYLQKENIIDESGMPKERFSAEFPKEGPSILRIQQVVRGDSAAYFCASSPLLAGGDYNEQFFGPGTRLTVL.